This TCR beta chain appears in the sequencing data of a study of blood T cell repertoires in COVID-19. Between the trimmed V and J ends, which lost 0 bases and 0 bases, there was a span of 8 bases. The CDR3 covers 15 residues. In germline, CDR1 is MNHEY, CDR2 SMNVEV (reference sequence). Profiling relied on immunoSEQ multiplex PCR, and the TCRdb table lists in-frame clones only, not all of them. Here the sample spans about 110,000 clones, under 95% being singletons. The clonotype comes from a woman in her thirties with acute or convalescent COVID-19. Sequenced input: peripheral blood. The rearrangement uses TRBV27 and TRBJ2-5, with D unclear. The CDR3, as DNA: TGTGCCAGCAGTTTATCGCGTTCGTACCAAGAGACCCAGTACTTC. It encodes CASSLSRSYQETQYF.